A selection of T cell receptor beta chains follows, all from one sample in a study of radiation and T cells in renal cell carcinoma. Using immunoSEQ multiplex PCR, the repertoire was profiled, and TCRdb retains in-frame clones only, with some absent. The table shows 25,000 to 40,000 clones, with about 85% occurring only once. This material consisted of blood, taken from a patient whose treatment included radiotherapy and nephrectomy. These receptor sequences come from a man in his 60s with renal cell carcinoma. The CDR3 runs from the conserved cysteine through the conserved F or W. Fields, in order: clone size, V gene, J gene, D gene, CDR3 length, CDR3 protein, CDR3 DNA. A D gene is named only where the DNA matches it firmly. Expanded clones get a size class; other rows say once, few or many, or leave the size out.

NA	TRBV15	TRBJ2-7	TRBD2	17	CATSRALMTSGTYEQYF	TGTGCCACCAGCAGAGCCTTGATGACTAGCGGGACATACGAGCAGTACTTC
NA	TRBV5-1	TRBJ1-2	NA	13	CASSPGEGYGYTF	TGCGCCAGCAGCCCCGGTGAAGGGTATGGCTACACCTTC
NA	TRBV5-4	TRBJ2-5	TRBD2	14	CASSATGGQETQYF	TGTGCCAGCAGCGCTACGGGAGGCCAAGAGACCCAGTACTTC
NA	TRBV11-2	TRBJ1-6	NA	12	CASSLENSPLHF	TGTGCCAGCAGCCTTGAAAATTCACCCCTCCACTTT
NA	TRBV11-2	TRBJ2-7	TRBD2	16	CASSLDPGLVWDEQYF	TGTGCCAGCAGCTTAGACCCGGGACTAGTGTGGGACGAGCAGTACTTC
NA	TRBV10-3	TRBJ1-2	TRBD1	14	CAIRGSGTGPVGTF	TGTGCCATCAGGGGGTCCGGGACAGGCCCAGTCGGCACCTTC
NA	TRBV2	TRBJ1-3	NA	15	CASSESGATGNTIYF	TGTGCCAGCAGTGAAAGTGGGGCAACGGGAAACACCATATATTTT
few	TRBV15	TRBJ2-5	NA	16	CATSGVGGGRRETQYF	TGTGCCACCAGCGGAGTCGGCGGAGGGCGTCGGGAGACCCAGTACTTC
NA	TRBV7-2	TRBJ2-3	NA	12	CASSLNRDTQYF	TGTGCCAGCAGCTTAAATCGGGATACGCAGTATTTT
NA	TRBV5-1	TRBJ2-7	TRBD1	15	CASSRTGAGDGEQYF	TGCGCCAGCAGCCGTACAGGGGCCGGCGATGGCGAGCAGTACTTC
NA	TRBV5-1	TRBJ1-3	NA	16	CASSDLVASSGNTIYF	TGCGCCAGCAGCGATCTTGTGGCCAGCTCTGGAAACACCATATATTTT
NA	TRBV5-1	TRBJ2-5	TRBD2	14	CASSLLAGAETQYF	TGCGCCAGCAGCTTGCTAGCGGGAGCAGAGACCCAGTACTTC
NA	TRBV18	TRBJ2-7	NA	15	CASSRSGTSSYEQYF	TGTGCCAGCTCACGAAGTGGGACATCCTCCTACGAGCAGTACTTC
few	TRBV29-1	TRBJ2-5	TRBD2	14	CSVRTSGRTETQYF	TGCAGCGTCAGGACTAGCGGGAGGACAGAGACCCAGTACTTC
NA	TRBV11-3	TRBJ1-5	NA	16	CASSFYGTSSNQPQHF	TGTGCCAGCAGCTTTTATGGGACAAGTAGCAATCAGCCCCAGCATTTT
NA	TRBV7-9	TRBJ1-3	NA	14	CASSLAGAGNTIYF	TGTGCCAGCAGCTTAGCAGGGGCTGGAAACACCATATATTTT
NA	TRBV7-2	TRBJ1-1	NA	13	CASSLRTAPEAFF	TGTGCCAGCAGCTTAAGGACAGCTCCGGAAGCTTTCTTT
NA	TRBV4-2	TRBJ2-7	TRBD1	17	CASSQAYMTGSGSGQYF	TGTGCCAGCAGCCAAGCATACATGACAGGGAGTGGGAGTGGGCAGTACTTC
once	TRBV2	TRBJ2-2	TRBD2	16	CASTGTSGRGAGELFF	TGTGCCAGCACCGGGACTAGCGGGAGAGGGGCCGGGGAGCTGTTTTTT
NA	TRBV5-1	TRBJ2-1	NA	14	CASSLGHDAGLQFF	TGCGCCAGCAGCTTGGGGCACGACGCGGGACTCCAGTTCTTC
NA	TRBV10-1	TRBJ2-1	TRBD2	16	CASSEAHQTSGNEQFF	TGCGCCAGCAGTGAGGCTCATCAGACTAGCGGGAATGAGCAGTTCTTC
NA	TRBV19	TRBJ1-1	TRBD1	14	CASSITGGVTEAFF	TGTGCCAGTAGTATAACAGGGGGGGTCACTGAAGCTTTCTTT
NA	TRBV20-1	TRBJ2-2	NA	11	CSAWGTGELFF	TGCAGTGCATGGGGAACCGGGGAGCTGTTTTTT
NA	TRBV5-1	TRBJ2-1	NA	11	CASRWSNEQFF	TGCGCCAGCAGATGGAGCAATGAGCAGTTCTTC
NA	TRBV19	TRBJ2-1	TRBD1	15	CASEPGQGFYNEQFF	TGTGCCAGCGAACCGGGACAGGGATTCTACAATGAGCAGTTCTTC
once	TRBV2	TRBJ2-7	TRBD2	15	CASKNTPGLAYEQYF	TGTGCCAGCAAGAACACCCCGGGACTAGCTTACGAGCAGTACTTC
NA	TRBV2	TRBJ1-6	NA	15	CASRPRDSYNSPLHF	TGTGCCAGCAGGCCGCGGGACTCCTATAATTCACCCCTCCACTTT
NA	TRBV5-4	TRBJ2-2	NA	16	CASSTGTDGNTGELFF	TGTGCCAGCAGCACAGGAACTGACGGGAACACCGGGGAGCTGTTTTTT
once	TRBV27	TRBJ2-1	NA	14	CASSLKQVNNEQFF	TGTGCCAGCAGTTTAAAACAGGTCAACAATGAGCAGTTCTTC
NA	TRBV5-4	TRBJ1-1	NA	14	CASSPQGVNTEAFF	TGTGCCAGCAGCCCCCAGGGAGTGAACACTGAAGCTTTCTTT
NA	TRBV6-5	TRBJ1-1	NA	15	CASSPGGGGGTEAFF	TGTGCCAGCAGTCCCGGGGGAGGGGGGGGCACTGAAGCTTTCTTT
NA	TRBV18	TRBJ1-3	NA	15	CASSPPSLSGNTIYF	TGTGCCAGCTCACCCCCGAGTCTCTCTGGAAACACCATATATTTT
once	TRBV4-2	TRBJ1-2	TRBD1	16	CASSQTSGQGAYGYTF	TGTGCCAGCAGCCAAACGTCGGGACAGGGTGCCTATGGCTACACCTTC
NA	TRBV5-1	TRBJ2-3	NA	12	CASSPSTDTQYF	TGCGCCAGCAGCCCGAGCACAGATACGCAGTATTTT
NA	TRBV11-3	TRBJ1-2	TRBD1	15	CASSSGQGEVYGYTF	TGTGCCAGCAGCTCCGGACAGGGGGAGGTCTATGGCTACACCTTC
NA	TRBV5-6	TRBJ2-6	TRBD1	15	CASSGQGAGANVLTF	TGTGCCAGCAGCGGCCAGGGGGCTGGGGCCAACGTCCTGACTTTC
NA	TRBV6-6	TRBJ2-5	TRBD2	14	CASSSSGREETQYF	TGTGCCAGCAGTTCTAGCGGGAGGGAAGAGACCCAGTACTTC
NA	TRBV29-1	TRBJ2-6	NA	12	CSVGGGANVLTF	TGCAGCGTTGGAGGTGGGGCCAACGTCCTGACTTTC
NA	TRBV9	TRBJ2-5	NA	14	CASSAGPFQETQYF	TGTGCCAGCAGCGCGGGTCCTTTTCAAGAGACCCAGTACTTC
NA	TRBV6-6	TRBJ1-2	NA	14	CASSYGATNYGYTF	TGTGCCAGCAGTTACGGGGCCACAAACTATGGCTACACCTTC
NA	TRBV7-2	TRBJ1-6	NA	15	CASSLTGGGNSPLHF	TGTGCCAGCAGCTTAACGGGGGGCGGTAATTCACCCCTCCACTTT
NA	TRBV30	TRBJ1-2	TRBD1	15	CAWSGRDRGWNGYTF	TGTGCCTGGAGTGGGCGGGACAGGGGCTGGAATGGCTACACCTTC
NA	TRBV4-3	TRBJ2-3	TRBD2	17	CASSQAIAGGSTDTQYF	TGCGCCAGCAGCCAAGCCATAGCGGGAGGATCTACAGATACGCAGTATTTT
NA	TRBV11-1	TRBJ2-7	TRBD2	15	CASSLGTSGSYEQYF	TGTGCCAGCAGCCTCGGGACTAGCGGATCCTACGAGCAGTACTTC
NA	TRBV5-6	TRBJ2-7	TRBD2	14	CASSRASGRGEQYF	TGTGCCAGCAGCCGCGCTAGCGGGAGGGGTGAGCAGTACTTC